This TCR beta chain was retrieved from a study of Ad26.COV2.S vaccination and SARS-CoV-2 variants. Study-wide background: Intramuscular Ad26.COV2.S doses were given once or twice, 56 days apart.

The repertoire was sequenced with immunoSEQ multiplex PCR; TCRdb's copy has only in-frame clones and lacks some. Of 250,000 to 300,000 clones listed, more than 75% were seen once; the top ten hold over 2.5%. The CDR3 is 17 amino acids. V lost 9 bases and J lost 8, with 28 bases in between. Germline CDR1 and CDR2: LNHDA and SQIVND (reference sequence). Treatment described: around 19 received Ad26.COV2.S at low or high dose, single or two shots; about 5 received placebo; per-sample allocation not given. Collection of the samples took place on day 63 after the first injection of vaccine or placebo. The origin of this receptor is a person between 18 and 65 years old who received the Ad26.COV2.S COVID-19 vaccine or a placebo. The sample was peripheral blood, taken in a trial of Ad26.COV2.S vaccine versus placebo. This sequence joins TRBV19 and TRBJ1-4; D gene unclear. The CDR3 coding sequence is TGTGCCAGCAAGGAGCCCCGTGGGGTTCCCTTGCACGAAAAACTGTTTTTT. Its translation is CASKEPRGVPLHEKLFF.